This T cell receptor (beta chain) stems from a study of blood T cells in healthy people across ages. General study results and limits: Possibly, changes in expanded clonotypes were confounded because donor CMV status was unknown. Diversity estimates drawn from one million T cells were deemed underestimates.

As regards this clonotype: The target antigen is unknown.

Peripheral blood samples of 9 to 10 milliliters were drawn from each donor. For the second PCR, which ran for about 6 to 11 cycles, a sample-barcoded 5' primer and a J-beta primer mix were used. The template-switch adaptor, which had 12 random nucleotides, put a tag on each cDNA molecule. TCRdb re-analysed the 5' RACE reads in MiXCR, keeping a single row per CDR3 protein. The sample lists under 2,000,000 distinct CDR3 sequences, just under 50% occurring once. Material: blood. The receptor comes from a woman in her forties in good health.

The CDR3 DNA is TGTGCCAGCAGCCCAGGGGGGCTGAAACAAGAGACCCAGTACTTC. Translated, it gives CASSPGGLKQETQYF. This chain uses TRBV7-2 with TRBJ2-5; possibly TRBD1 for D (7 bases). The CDR3 sequence is 15 residues long. The V end lost 5 bases, the J end lost 2 bases, and 15 bases lay between the germline ends. Germline CDR1 is SGHTA and CDR2 is FQGNSA.